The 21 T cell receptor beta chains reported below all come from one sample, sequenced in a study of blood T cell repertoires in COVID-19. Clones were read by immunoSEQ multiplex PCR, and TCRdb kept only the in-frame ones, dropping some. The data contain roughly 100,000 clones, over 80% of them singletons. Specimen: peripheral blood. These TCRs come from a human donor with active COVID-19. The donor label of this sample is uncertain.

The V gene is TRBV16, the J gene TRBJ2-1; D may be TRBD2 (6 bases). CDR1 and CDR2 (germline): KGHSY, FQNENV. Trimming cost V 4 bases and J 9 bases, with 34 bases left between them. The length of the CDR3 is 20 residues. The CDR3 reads CASSPSKGRRTARTGSEQFF. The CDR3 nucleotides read TGTGCCAGCAGCCCGTCCAAGGGGCGCAGGACTGCGCGGACCGGGAGTGAGCAGTTCTTC.

CDR3 DNA sequence: TGTGCCAGCAGCCAAGATCTTTGGTTCGGGAATGACGGGTTTTATAGCAATCAGCCCCAGCATTTT. The encoded protein is CASSQDLWFGNDGFYSNQPQHF. The rearrangement uses TRBV3-1 (or the pseudogene TRBV3-2) and TRBJ1-5; unclear D gene. Trimming shortened V by 0 bases and J by 0 bases, and 27 bases separated the two germline ends. This CDR3 comprises 22 residues. CDR1 and CDR2 (germline): LGHDT, YNNKEL (reference sequence).

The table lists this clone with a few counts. As DNA, the CDR3 is TGTGCCAGCAGCCGCCAGCTCATCCCGGGACTCAAAGAAGCCTACGAGCAGTACTTC. This sequence encodes CASSRQLIPGLKEAYEQYF. The rearrangement joins TRBV14 to TRBJ2-7, with D possibly TRBD2 on 6 matching bases. This CDR3 has 19 residues. Deletions cut 4 bases from V and 2 bases from J, with 27 bases between. Germline V gives CDR1 SGHDN, CDR2 FVKESK.

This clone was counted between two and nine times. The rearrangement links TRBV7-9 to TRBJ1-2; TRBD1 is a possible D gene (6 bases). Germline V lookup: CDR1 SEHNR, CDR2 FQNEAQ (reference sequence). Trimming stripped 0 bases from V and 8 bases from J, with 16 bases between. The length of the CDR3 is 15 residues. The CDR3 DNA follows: TGTGCCAGCAGCTTAGCGGCGGCACAGGGAAGAGGCTACACCTTC. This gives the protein CASSLAAAQGRGYTF.

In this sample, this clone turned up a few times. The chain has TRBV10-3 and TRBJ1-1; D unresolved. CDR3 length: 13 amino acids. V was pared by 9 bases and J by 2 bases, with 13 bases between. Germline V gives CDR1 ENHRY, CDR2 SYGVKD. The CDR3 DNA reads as TGTGCCATTTCCCAGGACTTTAACACTGAAGCTTTCTTT. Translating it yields CAISQDFNTEAFF.

The CDR3 protein is CASSQDGSGGASEQFF. Here the CDR3 DNA reads TGTGCCAGCAGCCAAGATGGAAGCGGGGGGGCCAGCGAGCAGTTCTTC. The chain is built from TRBV3-1 (or the pseudogene TRBV3-2) and TRBJ2-1; 10 bases are a match to TRBD2. Germline V gives CDR1 LGHDT, CDR2 YNNKEL (reference sequence). The CDR3 totals 16 residues. V was pared by 0 bases and J by 10 bases, with 9 bases of the junction left unmatched.

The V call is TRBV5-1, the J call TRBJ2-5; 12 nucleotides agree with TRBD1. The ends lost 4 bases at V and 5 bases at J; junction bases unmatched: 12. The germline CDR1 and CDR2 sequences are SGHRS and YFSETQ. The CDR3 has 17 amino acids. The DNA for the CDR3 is TGCGCCAGCAGCGCCCCGGGACAGGGGGCTGGTTTGGAGACCCAGTACTTC. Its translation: CASSAPGQGAGLETQYF.

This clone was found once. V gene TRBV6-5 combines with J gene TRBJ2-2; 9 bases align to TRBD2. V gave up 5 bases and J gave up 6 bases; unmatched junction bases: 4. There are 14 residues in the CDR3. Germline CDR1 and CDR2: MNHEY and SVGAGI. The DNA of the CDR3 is TGTGCCAGCAGTACTCAGCGGGGGGCCGGGGAGCTGTTTTTT. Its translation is CASSTQRGAGELFF.

CDR3 region: CASSSGVAGGNEQFF. CDR3 coding DNA: TGTGCCAGCAGCTCCGGGGTAGCGGGGGGGAATGAGCAGTTCTTC. The V call is TRBV7-2, the J call TRBJ2-1, with TRBD2 identical over 11 bases. The V gene end was trimmed by 4 bases and the J gene end by 7 bases; junction bases not matched to a gene: 6. CDR1 SGHTA and CDR2 FQGNSA come from the germline V gene. The CDR3 extends over 15 amino acids. Full variable domain (rest looked up from reference TRBV7-2 and TRBJ2-1): GAGVSQSPSNKVTEKGKDVELRCDPISGHTALYWYRQSLGQGLEFLIYFQGNSAPDKSGLPSDRFSAERTGGSVSTLTIQRTQQEDSAVYLCASSSGVAGGNEQFFGPGTRLTVL.

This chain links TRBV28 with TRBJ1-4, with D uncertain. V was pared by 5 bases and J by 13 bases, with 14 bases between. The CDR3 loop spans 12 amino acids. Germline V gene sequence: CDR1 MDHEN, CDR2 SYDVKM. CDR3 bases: TGTGCCAGCAGTGGGCTGTATCGTGGACTGTTTTTT. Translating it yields CASSGLYRGLFF.

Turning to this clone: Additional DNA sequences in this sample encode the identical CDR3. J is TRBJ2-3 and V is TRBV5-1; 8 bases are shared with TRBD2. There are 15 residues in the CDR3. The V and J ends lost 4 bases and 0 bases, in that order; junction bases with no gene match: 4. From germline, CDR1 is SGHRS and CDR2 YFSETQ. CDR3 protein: CASSRGGGSTDTQYF. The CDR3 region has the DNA TGCGCCAGCAGCCGCGGCGGGGGGAGCACAGATACGCAGTATTTT.

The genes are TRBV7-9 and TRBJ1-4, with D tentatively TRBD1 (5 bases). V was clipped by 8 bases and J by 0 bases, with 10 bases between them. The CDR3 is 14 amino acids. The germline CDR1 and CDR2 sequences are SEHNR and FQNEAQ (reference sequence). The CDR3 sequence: CASRGSATNEKLFF. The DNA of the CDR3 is TGTGCCAGCCGGGGGTCTGCAACTAATGAAAAACTGTTTTTT.

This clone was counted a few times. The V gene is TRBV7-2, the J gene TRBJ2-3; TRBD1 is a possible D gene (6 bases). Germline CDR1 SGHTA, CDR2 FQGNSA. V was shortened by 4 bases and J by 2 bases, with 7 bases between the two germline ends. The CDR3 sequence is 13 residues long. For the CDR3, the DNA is TGTGCCAGCAGCTGGGGGCTCACAGATACGCAGTATTTT. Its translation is CASSWGLTDTQYF.

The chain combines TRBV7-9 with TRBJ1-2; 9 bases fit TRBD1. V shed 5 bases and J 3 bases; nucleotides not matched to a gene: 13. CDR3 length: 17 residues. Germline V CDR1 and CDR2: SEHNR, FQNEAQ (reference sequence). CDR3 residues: CASSGDRGMPSDYGYTF. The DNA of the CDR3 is TGTGCCAGCAGCGGTGACAGGGGGATGCCGTCTGACTATGGCTACACCTTC. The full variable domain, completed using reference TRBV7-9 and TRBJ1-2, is DTGVSQNPRHKITKRGQNVTFRCDPISEHNRLYWYRQTLGQGPEFLTYFQNEAQLEKSRLLSDRFSAERPKGSFSTLEIQRTEQGDSAMYLCASSGDRGMPSDYGYTFGSGTRLTVV.

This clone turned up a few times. The CDR3 protein is CASSTLTGELFF. Written as DNA, the CDR3 is TGTGCCAGCAGCACTTTAACCGGGGAGCTGTTTTTT. This chain uses TRBV9 with TRBJ2-2; D not certain. The CDR3 is 12 amino acids. The V end was cut by 4 bases, the J end by 5 bases, with 6 bases between. Germline V CDR1 and CDR2: SGDLS, YYNGEE.

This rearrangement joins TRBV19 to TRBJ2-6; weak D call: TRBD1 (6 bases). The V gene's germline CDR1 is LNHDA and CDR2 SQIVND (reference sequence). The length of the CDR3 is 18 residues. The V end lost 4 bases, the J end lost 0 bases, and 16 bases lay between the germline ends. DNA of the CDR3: TGTGCCAGTAGTAATACAGGGAGATTATACTCTGGGGCCAACGTCCTGACTTTC. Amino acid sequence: CASSNTGRLYSGANVLTF. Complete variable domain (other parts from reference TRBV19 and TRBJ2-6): DGGITQSPKYLFRKEGQNVTLSCEQNLNHDAMYWYRQDPGQGLRLIYYSQIVNDFQKGDIAEGYSVSREKKESFPLTVTSAQKNPTAFYLCASSNTGRLYSGANVLTFGAGSRLTVL.

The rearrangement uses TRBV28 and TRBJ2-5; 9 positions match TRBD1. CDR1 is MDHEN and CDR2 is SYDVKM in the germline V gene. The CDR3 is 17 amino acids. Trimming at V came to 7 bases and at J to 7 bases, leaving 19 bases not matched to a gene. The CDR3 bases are TGTGCCAGCACCCTCGGGGATGGACAGGGGCCCTTTGGGACCCAGTACTTC. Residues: CASTLGDGQGPFGTQYF. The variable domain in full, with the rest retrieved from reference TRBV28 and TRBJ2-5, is DVKVTQSSRYLVKRTGEKVFLECVQDMDHENMFWYRQDPGLGLRLIYFSYDVKMKEKGDIPEGYSVSREKKERFSLILESASTNQTSMYLCASTLGDGQGPFGTQYFGPGTRLLVL.

The CDR3 spells CASSLVGTNYGYTF. As DNA, the CDR3 is TGCGCCAGCAGCTTGGTCGGTACTAACTATGGCTACACCTTC. The chain couples TRBV5-1 to TRBJ1-2; no firm D call. CDR1 and CDR2 from the germline V gene are SGHRS and YFSETQ. Trimming shortened V by 0 bases and J by 0 bases, and 6 bases separated the two germline ends. The CDR3 has 14 amino acids.

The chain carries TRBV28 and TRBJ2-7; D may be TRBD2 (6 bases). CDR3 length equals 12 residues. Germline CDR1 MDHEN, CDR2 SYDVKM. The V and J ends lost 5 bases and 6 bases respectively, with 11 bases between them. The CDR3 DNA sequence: TGTGCCAGCAGTGCGGGACCCCGCGAGCAGTACTTC. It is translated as CASSAGPREQYF.

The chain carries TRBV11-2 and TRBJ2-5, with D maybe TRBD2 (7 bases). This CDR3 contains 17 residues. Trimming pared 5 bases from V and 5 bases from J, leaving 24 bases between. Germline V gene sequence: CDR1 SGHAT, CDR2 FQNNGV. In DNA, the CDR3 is TGTGCCAGCAGCCTCCGTGCGGGGGCCCCAGGGTGGGAGACCCAGTACTTC. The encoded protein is CASSLRAGAPGWETQYF.

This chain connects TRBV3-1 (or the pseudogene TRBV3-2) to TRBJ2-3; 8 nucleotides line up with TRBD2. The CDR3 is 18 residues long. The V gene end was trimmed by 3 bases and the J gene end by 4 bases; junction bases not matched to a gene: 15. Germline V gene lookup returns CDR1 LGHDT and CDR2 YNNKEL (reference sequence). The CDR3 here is CASSQNSGGILPSDTQYF. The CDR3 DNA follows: TGTGCCAGCAGCCAGAATTCGGGGGGGATCCTCCCCTCAGATACGCAGTATTTT.